This section outlines one T cell receptor beta chain sequence together with its context. The sample is drawn from a study of cytotoxic CD8 clonotypes in ibrutinib-treated CLL. Assay used: immunoSEQ multiplex PCR; TCRdb lists only in-frame clones, some missing. The table includes over 200,000 clones, 60% to 80% detected once. Deletions cut 1 base from V and 1 base from J, with 11 bases between. This CDR3 spans 15 amino acids. Germline-derived CDR1 and CDR2 are LNHDA and SQIVND (reference sequence). The TCR sequence derives from a human donor with chronic lymphocytic leukemia. The V call is TRBV19, the J call TRBJ2-7; D is possibly TRBD2 (6 bases). This specimen was PBMCs, taken after 12 months of ibrutinib treatment. The CDR3 protein is CASSIVGGESYEQYF. The DNA for the CDR3 is TGTGCCAGTAGTATAGTAGGAGGGGAATCCTACGAGCAGTACTTC.